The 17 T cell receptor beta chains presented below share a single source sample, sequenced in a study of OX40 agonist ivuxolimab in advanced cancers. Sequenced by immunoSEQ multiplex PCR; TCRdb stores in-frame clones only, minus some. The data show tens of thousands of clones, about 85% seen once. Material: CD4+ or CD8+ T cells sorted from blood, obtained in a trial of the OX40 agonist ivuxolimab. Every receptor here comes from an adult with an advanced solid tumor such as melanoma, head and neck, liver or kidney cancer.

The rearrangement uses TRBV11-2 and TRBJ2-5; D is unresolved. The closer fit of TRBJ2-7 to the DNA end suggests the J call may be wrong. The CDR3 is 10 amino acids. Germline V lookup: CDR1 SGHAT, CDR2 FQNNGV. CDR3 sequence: CASHLYEQYF. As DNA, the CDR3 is TGTGCCAGCCATCTATACGAGCAGTACTTC.

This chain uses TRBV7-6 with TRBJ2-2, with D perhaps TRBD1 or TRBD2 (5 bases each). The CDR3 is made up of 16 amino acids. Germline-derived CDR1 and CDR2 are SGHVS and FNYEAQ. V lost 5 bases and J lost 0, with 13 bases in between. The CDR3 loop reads CASSGGTGTNTGELFF. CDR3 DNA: TGTGCCAGCAGCGGGGGAACGGGGACGAACACCGGGGAGCTGTTTTTT. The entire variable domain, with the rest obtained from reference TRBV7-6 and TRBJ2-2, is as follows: GAGVSQSPRYKVTKRGQDVALRCDPISGHVSLYWYRQALGQGPEFLTYFNYEAQQDKSGLPNDRFSAERPEGSISTLTIQRTEQRDSAMYRCASSGGTGTNTGELFFGEGSRLTVL.

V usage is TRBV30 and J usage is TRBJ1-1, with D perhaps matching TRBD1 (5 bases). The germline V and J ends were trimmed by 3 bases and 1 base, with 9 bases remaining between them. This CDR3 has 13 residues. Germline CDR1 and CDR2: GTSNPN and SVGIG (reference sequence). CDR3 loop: CAWRRDRNTEAFF. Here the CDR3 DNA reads TGTGCCTGGAGGCGCGACAGGAACACTGAAGCTTTCTTT.

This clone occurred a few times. DNA for the CDR3: TGCAGCGTTGTAGTGGACTATAGCAATCAGCCCCAGCATTTT. Protein: CSVVVDYSNQPQHF. The V and J genes are TRBV29-1 and TRBJ1-5; no definite D call. Germline V gene sequence: CDR1 SQVTM, CDR2 ANQGSEA. V lost 4 bases and J 0 bases, leaving 10 bases between the germline ends. This CDR3 is built from 14 residues.

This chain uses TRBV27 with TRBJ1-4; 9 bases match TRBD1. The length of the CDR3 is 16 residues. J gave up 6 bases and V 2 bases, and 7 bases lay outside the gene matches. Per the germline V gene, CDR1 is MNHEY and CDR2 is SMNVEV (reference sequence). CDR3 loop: CASSLTETGGDEKLFF. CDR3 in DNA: TGTGCCAGCAGTTTAACCGAAACAGGGGGCGATGAAAAACTGTTTTTT.

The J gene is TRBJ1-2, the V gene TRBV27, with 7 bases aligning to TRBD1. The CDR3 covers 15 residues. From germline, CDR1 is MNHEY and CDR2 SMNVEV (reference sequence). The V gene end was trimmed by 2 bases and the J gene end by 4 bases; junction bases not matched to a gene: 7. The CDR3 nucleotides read TGTGCCAGCAGTTTAGCCGGACAGGACTTCTATGGCTACACCTTC. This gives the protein CASSLAGQDFYGYTF.

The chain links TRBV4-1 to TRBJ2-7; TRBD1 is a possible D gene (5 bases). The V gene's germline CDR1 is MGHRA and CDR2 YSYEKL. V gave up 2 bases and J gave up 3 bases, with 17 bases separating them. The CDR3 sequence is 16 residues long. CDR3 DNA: TGCGCCAGCAGCCAAACCCCAGGGCCTAGTGGCTACGAGCAGTACTTC. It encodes CASSQTPGPSGYEQYF.

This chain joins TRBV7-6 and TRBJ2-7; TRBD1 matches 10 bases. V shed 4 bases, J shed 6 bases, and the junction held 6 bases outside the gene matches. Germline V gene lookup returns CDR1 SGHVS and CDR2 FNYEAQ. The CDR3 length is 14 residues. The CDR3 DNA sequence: TGTGCCAGCAGCTGGGGACAGGGGAAGGCCGAGCAGTACTTC. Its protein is CASSWGQGKAEQYF.

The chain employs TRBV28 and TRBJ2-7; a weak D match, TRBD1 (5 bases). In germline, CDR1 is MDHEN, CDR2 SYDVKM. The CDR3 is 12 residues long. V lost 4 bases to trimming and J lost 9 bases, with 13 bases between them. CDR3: CASSSGPAVQYF. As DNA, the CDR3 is TGTGCCAGCAGTTCAGGGCCCGCGGTGCAGTACTTC.

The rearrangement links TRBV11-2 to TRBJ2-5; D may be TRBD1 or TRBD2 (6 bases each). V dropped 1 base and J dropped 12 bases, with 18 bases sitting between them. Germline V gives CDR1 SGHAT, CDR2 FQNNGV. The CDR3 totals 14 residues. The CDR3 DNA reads TGTGCCAGCAGCTTAGGAGGGGGGTCGGACGGCGAGTACTTC. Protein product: CASSLGGGSDGEYF.

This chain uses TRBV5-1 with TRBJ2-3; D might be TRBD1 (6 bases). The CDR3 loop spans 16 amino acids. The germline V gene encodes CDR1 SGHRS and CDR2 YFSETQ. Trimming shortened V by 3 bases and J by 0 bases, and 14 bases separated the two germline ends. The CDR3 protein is CASSSQGRTSTDTQYF. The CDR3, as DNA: TGCGCCAGCAGCTCTCAGGGGCGAACTAGCACAGATACGCAGTATTTT.

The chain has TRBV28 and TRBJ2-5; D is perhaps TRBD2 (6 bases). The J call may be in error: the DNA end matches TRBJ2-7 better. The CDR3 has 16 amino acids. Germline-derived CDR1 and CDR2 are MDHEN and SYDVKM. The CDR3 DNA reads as TGTGCCAGCAGTGCCCCGGCGGGGACCGACTCCTACGAGCAGTACTTC. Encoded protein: CASSAPAGTDSYEQYF.

CDR3 protein: CAISNSGLNQETQYF. The CDR3 DNA is TGTGCCATCTCGAACAGCGGGCTAAACCAAGAGACCCAGTACTTC. The chain uses TRBV10-3 and TRBJ2-5; a possible D gene is TRBD2 (6 bases). Germline assignment: CDR1 ENHRY and CDR2 SYGVKD. Trimming took off 8 bases at V and 0 bases at J, with 16 bases between the two ends. This CDR3 contains 15 residues.

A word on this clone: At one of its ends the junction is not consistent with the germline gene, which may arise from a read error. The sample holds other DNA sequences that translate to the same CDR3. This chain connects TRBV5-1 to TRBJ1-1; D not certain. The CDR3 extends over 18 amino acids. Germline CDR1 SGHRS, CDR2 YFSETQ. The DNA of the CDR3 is TGCGCCAGCAGCTTGGGATTATGGGATTCTCCGGCCAACACTGAAGCCTTCTTT. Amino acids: CASSLGLWDSPANTEAFF. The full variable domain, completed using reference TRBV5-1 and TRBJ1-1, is KAGVTQTPRYLIKTRGQQVTLSCSPISGHRSVSWYQQTPGQGLQFLFEYFSETQRNKGNFPGRFSGRQFSNSRSEMNVSTLELGDSALYLCASSLGLWDSPANTEAFFGQGTRLTVV.

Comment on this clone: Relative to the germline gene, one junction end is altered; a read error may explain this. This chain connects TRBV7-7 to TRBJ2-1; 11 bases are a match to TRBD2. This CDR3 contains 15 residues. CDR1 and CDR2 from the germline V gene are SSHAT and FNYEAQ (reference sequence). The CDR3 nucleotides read TGTGCTAGCAGCGTAGCGGGGGGGGCTCTCAATGAGCAGTTCTTC. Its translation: CASSVAGGALNEQFF.

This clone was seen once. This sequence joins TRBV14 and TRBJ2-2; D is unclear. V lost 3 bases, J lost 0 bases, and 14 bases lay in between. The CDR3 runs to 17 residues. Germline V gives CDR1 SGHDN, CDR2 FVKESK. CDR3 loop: CASSQVYGPPNTGELFF. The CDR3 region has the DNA TGTGCCAGCAGCCAGGTTTATGGGCCCCCGAACACCGGGGAGCTGTTTTTT.

CDR3 in amino acids: CASSAPRGGSNEKLFF. In DNA form, the CDR3 reads TGTGCCAGCAGCGCACCCAGGGGGGGGAGTAATGAAAAACTGTTTTTT. The chain carries TRBV7-2 and TRBJ1-4, with 7 positions matching TRBD1. The CDR3 loop spans 16 amino acids. CDR1 and CDR2 from the germline V gene are SGHTA and FQGNSA. Germline trimming cut 5 bases from V and 4 bases from J; bases unmatched to any gene: 10.